The following is a TCR beta chain sequence with its context. Antigen: not known. This sample was taken from a study of T cell repertoires in cytomegalovirus infection. About the research overall: Public TCR beta signature analysis indicated the presence of both CMV infection and matching HLA type.

Notes on the study in general: Summed public TCR beta family frequency identified CMV carriers bearing the relevant HLA.

TCRdb processed the reads anew with MiXCR; each CDR3 protein has one entry. The table includes about 830,000 distinct CDR3 sequences, less than 35% detected once. This specimen was cultured CD8+ T cells from PBMCs, taken from culture after CMV antigen stimulation. This TCR came from a human donor in good health (CMV status not recorded). Some clones in this sample may be carry-over from other donors' samples.

DNA for the CDR3: TGTGCCAGCAGCTTAGCGCGGCAGGGACTCCTAGCCTACGAGCAGTACTTC. Its translation is CASSLARQGLLAYEQYF. The V call is TRBV7-6, the J call TRBJ2-7; maybe TRBD2 (6 bases). The CDR3 has 17 residues. V dropped 0 bases and J dropped 2 bases, with 17 bases sitting between them. The V gene's germline CDR1 is SGHVS and CDR2 FNYEAQ.